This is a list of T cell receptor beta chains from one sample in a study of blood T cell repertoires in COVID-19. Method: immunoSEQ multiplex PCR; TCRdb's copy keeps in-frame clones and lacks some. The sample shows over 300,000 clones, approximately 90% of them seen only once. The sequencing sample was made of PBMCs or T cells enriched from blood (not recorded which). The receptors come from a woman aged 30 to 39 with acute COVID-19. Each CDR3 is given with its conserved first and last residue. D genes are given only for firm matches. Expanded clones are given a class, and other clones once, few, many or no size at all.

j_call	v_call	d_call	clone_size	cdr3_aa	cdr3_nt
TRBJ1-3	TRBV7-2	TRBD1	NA	CASSFRDSRPNAIYF	TGTGCCAGCAGCTTCCGGGACAGCCGTCCTAACGCCATATATTTT
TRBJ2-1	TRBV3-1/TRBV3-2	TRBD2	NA	CASSQWTSANNEQFF	TGTGCCAGCAGCCAATGGACTAGCGCCAACAATGAGCAGTTCTTC
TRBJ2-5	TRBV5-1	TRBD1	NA	CASSLVPGGEETQYF	TGCGCCAGCAGCTTGGTGCCAGGGGGTGAAGAGACCCAGTACTTC
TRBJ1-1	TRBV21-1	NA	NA	CASSKVRYRGETEAFF	TGTGCCAGCAGCAAAGTGAGGTACAGGGGAGAGACTGAAGCTTTCTTT
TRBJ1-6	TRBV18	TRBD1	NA	CASSPPGQGAYSPLHF	TGTGCCAGCTCACCCCCGGGACAGGGGGCATATTCACCCCTCCACTTT
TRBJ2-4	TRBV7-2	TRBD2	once	CASSPTLAGGTLKNIQYF	TGTGCCAGCAGCCCCACTCTAGCGGGGGGCACCCTCAAAAACATTCAGTACTTC
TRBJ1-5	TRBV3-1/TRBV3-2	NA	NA	CASSQVDRKAYSNQPQHF	TGTGCCAGCAGCCAAGTCGACAGGAAAGCCTATAGCAATCAGCCCCAGCATTTT
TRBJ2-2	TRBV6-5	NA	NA	CALRGPLVGELFF	TGTGCCTTAAGAGGGCCTCTGGTCGGGGAGCTGTTTTTT
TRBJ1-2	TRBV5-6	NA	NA	CASKPGQSYGYTF	TGTGCCAGCAAACCGGGACAATCCTATGGCTACACCTTC
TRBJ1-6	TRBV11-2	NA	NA	CASSFYRDLNSPLHF	TGTGCCAGCAGCTTCTACAGGGACCTTAATTCACCCCTCCACTTT
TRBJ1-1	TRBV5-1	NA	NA	CASSLALPTAAVGTEAFF	TGCGCCAGCAGCTTGGCCCTACCGACAGCCGCCGTGGGGACTGAAGCTTTCTTT
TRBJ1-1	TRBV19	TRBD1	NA	CASNSQGAGNTEAFF	TGTGCCAGTAACTCTCAGGGGGCTGGGAACACTGAAGCTTTCTTT
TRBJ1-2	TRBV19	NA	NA	CASTGGLFGYTF	TGTGCCAGTACCGGGGGATTGTTCGGCTACACCTTC
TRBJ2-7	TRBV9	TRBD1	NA	CASSVGRDSAYEQYF	TGTGCCAGCAGCGTAGGTCGGGACAGCGCCTACGAGCAGTACTTC
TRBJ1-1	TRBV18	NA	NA	CASSPGGEASTEAFF	TGTGCCAGCTCACCGGGAGGGGAAGCCAGCACTGAAGCTTTCTTT
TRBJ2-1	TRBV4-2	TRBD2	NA	CASSDHLAGGPNEQFF	TGTGCCAGCAGCGATCATCTAGCGGGGGGTCCGAATGAGCAGTTCTTC
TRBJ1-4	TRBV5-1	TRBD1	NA	CASSLEQGGEKLFF	TGCGCCAGCAGCTTGGAGCAGGGGGGTGAAAAACTGTTTTTT
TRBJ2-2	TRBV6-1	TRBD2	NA	CASSEVLGGSTGELFF	TGTGCCAGCAGTGAAGTCTTGGGAGGGTCGACCGGGGAGCTGTTTTTT